These 7 T cell receptor beta chains were sequenced from one sample in a study of T cell responses to AZD1222 COVID-19 vaccine. TCRdb's copy holds only in-frame clones and misses some; the assay was immunoSEQ multiplex PCR. The data contain some 95,000 clones, 85% to 90% of them singletons. Sequenced material: peripheral blood, taken on day 0 of AZD1222 vaccination. The receptors originated from an adult in good health.

The J gene is TRBJ1-2, the V gene TRBV27, with TRBD1 matching over 12 bases. The CDR3 is 16 residues long. CDR1 and CDR2 (germline): MNHEY, SMNVEV (reference sequence). V trimming: 5 bases; J trimming: 4 bases; junction bases outside the gene matches: 8. DNA of the CDR3: TGTGCCAGCAGTAATCCGGGACAGGGGGCCGGCTATGGCTACACCTTC. Translation gives CASSNPGQGAGYGYTF.

The chain combines TRBV5-1 with TRBJ2-1, with D possibly being TRBD1 (5 bases). The CDR3 is 15 amino acids. V dropped 0 bases and J dropped 3 bases, with 10 bases sitting between them. The germline V gene has CDR1 SGHRS and CDR2 YFSETQ. DNA for the CDR3: TGCGCCAGCAGCTTGGGGGCAGGGTTCTACAATGAGCAGTTCTTC. Its protein product is CASSLGAGFYNEQFF.

The genes are TRBV7-8 and TRBJ2-7; no clear D. The CDR3 contains 13 residues. V lost 4 bases, J lost 4 bases, and 11 bases lay in between. The germline V gene has CDR1 SGHVS and CDR2 FQNEAQ. Written as DNA, the CDR3 is TGTGCCAGCAGCTCCTGGGCGGCATACGAGCAGTACTTC. Its protein product is CASSSWAAYEQYF.

The chain has TRBV25-1 and TRBJ2-3; no definite D call. The CDR3 is made up of 11 amino acids. Germline V gives CDR1 MGHDK, CDR2 SYGVNS. V was trimmed by 5 bases and J by 10 bases, leaving 10 bases between them. This CDR3 reads CASSSPAAQYF. CDR3 coding DNA: TGTGCCAGCAGTAGCCCCGCTGCGCAGTATTTT.

The V gene is TRBV10-1, the J gene TRBJ2-2; a possible D gene is TRBD1 (6 bases). The CDR3 contains 14 residues. Germline CDR1 reads WNHNN; CDR2 reads SYGVQD (reference sequence). V was clipped by 6 bases and J by 6 bases, with 14 bases between them. The CDR3 DNA reads as TGCGCCAGCAGCACAAGCAGGGGATCCGGGGAGCTGTTTTTT. Translated, it gives CASSTSRGSGELFF.

V gene TRBV10-1 combines with J gene TRBJ1-5; 10 bases fit TRBD1. Looked up from germline, CDR1 is WNHNN and CDR2 is SYGVQD (reference sequence). Unmatched junction bases numbered 9, after V lost 5 bases and J lost 2 bases. The CDR3 sequence is 17 residues long. The CDR3 here is CASSYLTGGERNQPQHF. CDR3 coding DNA: TGCGCCAGCAGTTACTTGACAGGGGGCGAGCGCAATCAGCCCCAGCATTTT.

The gene calls are TRBV30 and TRBJ2-1, with D unresolved. V was clipped by 3 bases and J by 3 bases, with 3 bases between them. Germline V CDR1 and CDR2: GTSNPN, SVGIG (reference sequence). The CDR3 runs to 11 residues. The chain's CDR3 is CAWSHYNEQFF. CDR3 bases: TGTGCCTGGAGCCACTACAATGAGCAGTTCTTC.